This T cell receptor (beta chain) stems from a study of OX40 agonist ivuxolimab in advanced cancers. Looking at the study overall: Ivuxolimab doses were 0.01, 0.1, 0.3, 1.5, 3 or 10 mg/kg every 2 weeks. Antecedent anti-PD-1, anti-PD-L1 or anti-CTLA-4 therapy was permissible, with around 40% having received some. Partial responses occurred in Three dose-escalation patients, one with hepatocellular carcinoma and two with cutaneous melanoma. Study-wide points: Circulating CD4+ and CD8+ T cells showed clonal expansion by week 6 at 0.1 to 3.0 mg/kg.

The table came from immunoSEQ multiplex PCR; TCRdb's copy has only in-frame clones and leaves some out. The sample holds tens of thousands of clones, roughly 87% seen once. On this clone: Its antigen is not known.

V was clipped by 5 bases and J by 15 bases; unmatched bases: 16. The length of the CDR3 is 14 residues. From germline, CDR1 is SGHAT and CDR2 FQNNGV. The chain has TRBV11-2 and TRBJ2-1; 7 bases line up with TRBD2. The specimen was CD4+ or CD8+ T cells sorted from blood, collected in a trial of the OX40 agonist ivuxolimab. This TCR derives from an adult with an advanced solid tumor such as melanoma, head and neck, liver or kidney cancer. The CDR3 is CASSPSPTSGVVFF. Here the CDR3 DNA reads TGTGCCAGCAGCCCTAGCCCGACGAGCGGGGTAGTGTTCTTC.